This T cell receptor (beta chain) was sequenced during a study of T cells in Graves' hyperthyroidism and ophthalmopathy. A patient was excluded if there was uncontrolled infection, other autoimmune disease, pregnancy or lactation. Orbital computed tomography and thyroid ultrasound, together with serum TRAb and thyroxine and clinical symptoms, were used for diagnoses. The CDR3 covers 15 residues. The germline gives CDR1 SGDLS, CDR2 YYNGEE. Trimming took 3 bases from V and 0 from J, leaving 10 bases between them. Amplified TCR beta CDR3 regions derived from RNA transcripts. In the first-round RT-PCR of the TCR CDR3, the HTBI primer set was used. Using its own MiXCR run on the multiplex PCR reads, TCRdb lists one record per CDR3 protein. This sample carries approximately 700,000 distinct CDR3 sequences, 15% to 20% of them seen once, and the ten largest clones take 8.4%.

This TCR came from a man aged 18 to 30 with Graves' hyperthyroidism. V usage is TRBV9 and J usage is TRBJ1-3; TRBD1 might be the D (6 bases). Sample: blood. CDR3 residues: CASSAEGGSGNTIYF. The CDR3 DNA reads as TGTGCCAGCAGCGCAGAGGGGGGCTCTGGAAACACCATATATTTT.